These 26 T cell receptor beta chains came from one sample sequenced in a study of blood T cell repertoires in COVID-19. Method: immunoSEQ multiplex PCR; TCRdb's copy keeps in-frame clones and lacks some. The sample lists around 260,000 clones; about 81% were seen once. Sequencing used PBMCs or T cells enriched from blood (not recorded which). The receptors shown here come from a young man with acute COVID-19.

This clone has just one count. The chain joins TRBV5-4 to TRBJ1-2; 9 bases are a match to TRBD1. The CDR3 is 13 residues long. V was pared by 5 bases and J by 8 bases, with 7 bases of the junction left unmatched. Germline CDR1 reads SGHNT; CDR2 reads YYREEE (reference sequence). The CDR3 DNA is TGTGCCAGCAGATCCGGGACAGGGAGCGGCTACACCTTC. Amino acids: CASRSGTGSGYTF.

This chain joins TRBV19 and TRBJ2-4, with D possibly TRBD1 on 5 matching bases. Germline V CDR1 and CDR2: LNHDA, SQIVND (reference sequence). The CDR3 is 20 amino acids. V lost 3 bases and J lost 0, with 24 bases in between. The CDR3 coding sequence is TGTGCCAGTAGTATGCTCGGTCCAGGGATCGACCGCCTAGCCAAAAACATTCAGTACTTC. Its translation is CASSMLGPGIDRLAKNIQYF. Full variable domain (remainder filled in from reference TRBV19 and TRBJ2-4): DGGITQSPKYLFRKEGQNVTLSCEQNLNHDAMYWYRQDPGQGLRLIYYSQIVNDFQKGDIAEGYSVSREKKESFPLTVTSAQKNPTAFYLCASSMLGPGIDRLAKNIQYFGAGTRLSVL.

The chain is built from TRBV5-1 and TRBJ2-2; 10 bases align to TRBD1. CDR1 is SGHRS and CDR2 is YFSETQ in the germline V gene. Germline trimming cut 7 bases from V and 5 bases from J; bases unmatched to any gene: 5. CDR3 length: 14 residues. As DNA, the CDR3 is TGCGCCAGCCAGACAGGGGGCGCAACCGGGGAGCTGTTTTTT. This gives the protein CASQTGGATGELFF.

V and J are TRBV6-2 or TRBV6-3 and TRBJ2-3; TRBD1 matches at 9 bases. The trim removed 6 bases at V and 1 base at J, leaving 2 bases unmatched. CDR1 is MNHEY and CDR2 is SVGEGT in the germline V gene. This CDR3 region has 14 residues. CDR3 residues: CASSRDRGTDTQYF. CDR3 bases: TGTGCCAGCAGCCGGGACAGGGGCACAGATACGCAGTATTTT.

As DNA, the CDR3 is TGTGTCAGAAGTGGGCCAACACCTCTCTCTGGGGCCAACGTCCTGACTTTC. Translating it yields CVRSGPTPLSGANVLTF. The rearrangement joins TRBV7-5 to TRBJ2-6; the D call TRBD1 from the table was never checked on the DNA. TRBV7-5 is reported as a pseudogene. This CDR3 has 17 residues.

The J gene is TRBJ2-3, the V gene TRBV13; 7 nucleotides line up with TRBD2. Germline V lookup: CDR1 PRHDT, CDR2 FYEKMQ (reference sequence). V lost 8 bases to trimming and J lost 3 bases; unmatched junction nucleotides: 11. CDR3 length: 15 residues. CDR3 amino acids: CASARPASGTDTQYF. The CDR3 DNA reads as TGTGCCAGCGCTCGTCCCGCTAGCGGTACAGATACGCAGTATTTT.

The gene calls are TRBV20-1 and TRBJ2-1; 10 bases fit TRBD2. The V segment lost 3 bases and the J segment 6 bases; nucleotides outside the gene matches: 8. CDR1 is DFQATT and CDR2 is SNEGSKA in the germline V gene (reference sequence). This CDR3 spans 15 amino acids. The CDR3 is CSASASSGSGNEQFF. CDR3 bases: TGCAGTGCTAGTGCCTCTAGCGGGAGCGGCAATGAGCAGTTCTTC.

The chain carries TRBV7-8 and TRBJ1-1; no definite D call. Between the trimmed V and J ends, which lost 5 bases and 6 bases, there was a span of 22 bases. CDR1 and CDR2 from the germline V gene are SGHVS and FQNEAQ. CDR3 length: 16 residues. For the CDR3, the DNA is TGTGCCAGCAGCCCAACACGGAGCGCTGGAGGCGCTGAAGCTTTCTTT. It is translated as CASSPTRSAGGAEAFF.

J is TRBJ2-5 and V is TRBV6-6; 9 nucleotides line up with TRBD2. Germline V gives CDR1 MNHNY, CDR2 SVGAGI (reference sequence). This CDR3 is 17 amino acids long. With 5 bases clipped from V and 5 bases from J, the junction kept 15 bases outside the gene matches. CDR3 loop: CASSRAGGAGGMETQYF. The CDR3 DNA reads as TGTGCCAGCAGTCGGGCCGGGGGAGCGGGGGGAATGGAGACCCAGTACTTC.

The chain has TRBV4-2 and TRBJ2-1; D is possibly TRBD2 (7 bases). The CDR3 has 15 residues. Trimming took off 4 bases at V and 8 bases at J, with 18 bases between the two ends. The germline gives CDR1 LGHNA, CDR2 YNFKEQ. The CDR3 coding sequence is TGTGCCAGCAGCCGGGGGGGCGGGAGTGTGGATGAGCAGTTCTTC. Residues: CASSRGGGSVDEQFF.

The chain has TRBV11-2 and TRBJ1-6, with TRBD1 matching 9 bases. CDR1 is SGHAT and CDR2 is FQNNGV in the germline V gene. Unmatched junction bases numbered 9, after V lost 0 bases and J lost 0 bases. CDR3 length: 20 amino acids. The CDR3 DNA reads as TGTGCCAGCAGCTTAGAGGCCGGGACAGGGAGACTCTCCTATAATTCACCCCTCCACTTT. Translating it yields CASSLEAGTGRLSYNSPLHF.

The chain recombines TRBV18 with TRBJ2-2; D is uncertain. The length of the CDR3 is 12 residues. Trimming removed 3 bases from V and 7 bases from J, with 6 bases in between. Germline CDR1 and CDR2: KGHSH and LQKENI. The CDR3 loop reads CASSPADGELFF. CDR3 bases: TGTGCCAGCTCACCGGCGGACGGGGAGCTGTTTTTT. The complete variable domain, with remaining parts taken from reference TRBV18 and TRBJ2-2, reads NAGVMQNPRHLVRRRGQEARLRCSPMKGHSHVYWYRQLPEEGLKFMVYLQKENIIDESGMPKERFSAEFPKEGPSILRIQQVVRGDSAAYFCASSPADGELFFGEGSRLTVL.

The chain carries TRBV7-8 and TRBJ2-7; D is uncertain. The germline V gene encodes CDR1 SGHVS and CDR2 FQNEAQ. The V gene lost 5 bases and the J gene lost 2 bases, with 7 bases spanning the gap. The CDR3 has 12 amino acids. The CDR3 region is CASSNTAYEQYV. The CDR3 region has the DNA TGTGCCAGCAGCAATACAGCCTACGAGCAGTACGTC.

CDR3 sequence: CASSSDRSMNTEAFF. CDR3 DNA: TGTGCCAGCAGCTCCGACAGGTCGATGAACACTGAAGCTTTCTTT. The V gene is TRBV5-4, the J gene TRBJ1-1; tentatively, D is TRBD1 (6 bases). Germline CDR1 and CDR2: SGHNT and YYREEE (reference sequence). The V end lost 3 bases, the J end lost 0 bases, and 12 bases lay between the germline ends. The CDR3 is 15 amino acids. The full variable domain, completed using reference TRBV5-4 and TRBJ1-1, is ETGVTQSPTHLIKTRGQQVTLRCSSQSGHNTVSWYQQALGQGPQFIFQYYREEENGRGNFPPRFSGLQFPNYSSELNVNALELDDSALYLCASSSDRSMNTEAFFGQGTRLTVV.

This clone came up once. This chain joins TRBV9 and TRBJ1-6; D might be TRBD1 (6 bases). Trimming took off 3 bases at V and 10 bases at J, with 14 bases between the two ends. The CDR3 runs to 14 residues. Germline V gives CDR1 SGDLS, CDR2 YYNGEE. The CDR3 loop is CASSAGNRVSPLHF. The CDR3 DNA reads TGTGCCAGCAGCGCAGGAAACAGGGTCTCACCCCTCCACTTT.

This chain uses TRBV6-1 with TRBJ1-2; unclear D gene. Germline lookup yields CDR1 MNHNS and CDR2 SASEGT. The CDR3 runs 14 residues. Trimming took off 2 bases at V and 0 bases at J, with 7 bases between the two ends. CDR3 loop: CASSETGPNYGYTF. The DNA for the CDR3 is TGTGCCAGCAGTGAAACTGGTCCTAACTATGGCTACACCTTC.

The count of this clone is one. The rearrangement links TRBV3-1 (or the pseudogene TRBV3-2) to TRBJ2-3; 8 bases fit TRBD2. The CDR3 is 18 residues long. Per germline, CDR1 LGHDT and CDR2 YNNKEL (reference sequence). Germline trimming cut 4 bases from V and 10 bases from J; bases unmatched to any gene: 22. The CDR3 is CASSRKTSGATRDLSQYF. CDR3 sequence (DNA): TGTGCCAGCAGCCGGAAAACTAGCGGAGCGACCCGGGATCTATCGCAGTATTTT.

V and J are TRBV18 and TRBJ1-5; 9 positions agree with TRBD1. Germline lookup yields CDR1 KGHSH and CDR2 LQKENI. This CDR3 region has 15 residues. With V trimmed by 2 bases and J by 10 bases, 9 bases remained unmatched. CDR3 in DNA: TGTGCCAGCTCACCAGCCACAGGGGGCGCTTCCCCCCAGCATTTT. This gives the protein CASSPATGGASPQHF.

Note on this clone: An end of the junction differs from the germline gene, which may be a read error. This rearrangement joins TRBV5-1 to TRBJ2-1; 11 bases map to TRBD2. The germline gives CDR1 SGHRS, CDR2 YFSETQ. The CDR3 runs 14 residues. As DNA, the CDR3 is TGTGCCAGCAGCTGGGGACTAGCGGCCAATGAGCAGTTCTTC. Translating gives CASSWGLAANEQFF.

This clone was observed at least ten times. V is TRBV28 and J is TRBJ2-2; TRBD1 aligns across 9 bases. This CDR3 has 14 amino acids. The junction had 6 bases not matched to a gene; V was cut back by 8 bases and J by 5 bases. Germline CDR1 and CDR2: MDHEN and SYDVKM. CDR3 nucleotide sequence: TGTGCCAGCGTACGACAGGGGGTAACCGGGGAGCTGTTTTTT. As protein: CASVRQGVTGELFF.

The chain combines TRBV4-2 with TRBJ2-3; D is unclear. Per germline, CDR1 LGHNA and CDR2 YNFKEQ. Trimming stripped 0 bases from V and 2 bases from J, with 6 bases between. The CDR3 is made up of 14 amino acids. Here the CDR3 reads CASSQDRFTDTQYF. The CDR3 nucleotides read TGTGCCAGCAGCCAAGACAGGTTCACAGATACGCAGTATTTT.

This clone was found a few times. V usage is TRBV2 and J usage is TRBJ1-5, with 7 bases identical to TRBD1. The V gene's germline CDR1 is SNHLY and CDR2 FYNNEI. This CDR3 contains 15 residues. The ends lost 5 bases at V and 6 bases at J; junction bases unmatched: 10. The CDR3 region is CASSPIGTASQPQHF. The CDR3 DNA follows: TGTGCCAGCAGTCCAATCGGGACAGCCAGTCAGCCCCAGCATTTT.

This CDR3 is CASSSSRGGADTQYF. The CDR3 nucleotides read TGTGCCAGCAGCTCCAGCCGGGGGGGAGCAGATACGCAGTATTTT. V and J are TRBV7-2 and TRBJ2-3; the match to TRBD2 covers 8 bases. Germline V CDR1 and CDR2: SGHTA, FQGNSA. This CDR3 comprises 15 residues. J was trimmed by 4 bases and V by 4 bases; bases with no gene match: 7.

This clone was recorded at least ten times. This chain connects TRBV18 to TRBJ1-2; D is uncertain. The CDR3 is 14 residues long. V gave up 3 bases and J gave up 8 bases, with 16 bases separating them. Germline CDR1 is KGHSH and CDR2 is LQKENI. The CDR3 reads CASSPGQAAGGYTF. CDR3 sequence (DNA): TGTGCCAGCTCACCGGGCCAGGCCGCCGGAGGCTACACCTTC.

The chain carries TRBV5-6 and TRBJ1-5; the D gene is possibly TRBD1 (6 bases). The CDR3 contains 14 residues. The V gene lost 2 bases and the J gene lost 0 bases, with 6 bases spanning the gap. CDR1 SGHDT and CDR2 YYEEEE come from the germline V gene. CDR3 sequence: CASSLQGSNQPQHF. The DNA for the CDR3 is TGTGCCAGCAGCTTACAGGGTAGCAATCAGCCCCAGCATTTT. Combining the CDR3 with reference TRBV5-6 and TRBJ1-5 gives the whole variable domain DAGVTQSPTHLIKTRGQQVTLRCSPKSGHDTVSWYQQALGQGPQFIFQYYEEEERQRGNFPDRFSGHQFPNYSSELNVNALLLGDSALYLCASSLQGSNQPQHFGDGTRLSIL.

This CDR3 is CASRPGLAAVEQFF. For the CDR3, the DNA is TGTGCCAGCAGGCCGGGACTAGCGGCGGTTGAGCAGTTCTTC. The chain uses TRBV2 and TRBJ2-1, with 11 bases lining up with TRBD2. J was trimmed by 9 bases and V by 6 bases; bases with no gene match: 7. CDR3 length equals 14 residues. Looked up from germline, CDR1 is SNHLY and CDR2 is FYNNEI. Complete variable domain (other parts from reference TRBV2 and TRBJ2-1): EPEVTQTPSHQVTQMGQEVILRCVPISNHLYFYWYRQILGQKVEFLVSFYNNEISEKSEIFDDQFSVERPDGSNFTLKIRSTKLEDSAMYFCASRPGLAAVEQFFGPGTRLTVL.